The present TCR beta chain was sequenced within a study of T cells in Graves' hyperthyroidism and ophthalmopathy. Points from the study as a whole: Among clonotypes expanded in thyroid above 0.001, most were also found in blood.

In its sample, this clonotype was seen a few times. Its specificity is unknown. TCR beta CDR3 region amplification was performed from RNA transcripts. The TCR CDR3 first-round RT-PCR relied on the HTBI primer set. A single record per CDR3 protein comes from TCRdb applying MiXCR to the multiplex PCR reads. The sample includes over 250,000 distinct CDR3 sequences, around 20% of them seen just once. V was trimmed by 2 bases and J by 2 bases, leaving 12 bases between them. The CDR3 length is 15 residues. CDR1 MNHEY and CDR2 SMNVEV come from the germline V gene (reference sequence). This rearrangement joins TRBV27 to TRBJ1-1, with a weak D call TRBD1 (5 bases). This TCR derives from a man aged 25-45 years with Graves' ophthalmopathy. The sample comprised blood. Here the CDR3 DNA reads TGTGCCAGCAGTTTACCCGGGACGGATAACACTGAAGCTTTCTTT. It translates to CASSLPGTDNTEAFF.